This T cell receptor (beta chain) was identified during a study of vaccination and CD4 T cells after COVID-19. Study information: Ranging from 14 to 241, the interval between dose two and post-vaccine sampling had a median of approximately 70 days.

The V and J ends lost 2 bases and 0 bases respectively, with 7 bases between them. The CDR3 spans 14 residues. Germline CDR1 reads SGHAT; CDR2 reads FQDESV (reference sequence). Each CDR3 protein is one row after TCRdb ran MiXCR on the PCR reads. There are roughly 20,000 distinct CDR3 sequences in the sample; approximately 60% occur only once, and 1% to 1.3% lies in the top ten. The clonotype originates from a human donor who had recovered from COVID-19. The source material was CD4+ T cells from blood, sampled after SARS-CoV-2 vaccination. The J gene is TRBJ2-5, the V gene TRBV11-1; D unclear. The CDR3, as DNA: TGTGCCAGCAGCTTACGGGTCGACCAAGAGACCCAGTACTTC. Amino acid sequence: CASSLRVDQETQYF.